Listed below are T cell receptor beta chains from one sample, sequenced in a study of CD8+CD57+ T cells in acquired aplastic anemia. From the reads, TCRdb called clonotypes with MiXCR, one entry per CDR3 protein. The top ten hold 6.5% to 10% of the sample, which has approximately 270,000 distinct CDR3 sequences, approximately 56% seen once. The source material was sorted CD4+, CD8+, or CD8+CD57+ T cells (not recorded which) from PBMCs. All receptors derive from a human donor with severe aplastic anemia or a healthy control (not recorded which). Each CDR3 is given with its conserved first and last residue. Fields, in order: D gene, clone size, V gene, J gene, CDR3 DNA, CDR3 protein. D genes are given only for firm matches. Clone size is stated in some rows and not others, as once, few, many or a class when expanded.

-	few	TRBV10-2	TRBJ2-2	TGCGCCAGCAGTCAGGGGAGGGACACCGGGGAGCTGTTTTTT	CASSQGRDTGELFF
TRBD2	many	TRBV11-2	TRBJ2-3	TGTGCCAGCAGCCCTCGGGGGGGCCGGAGCACAGATACGCAGTATTTT	CASSPRGGRSTDTQYF
-	-	TRBV12-3/TRBV12-4	TRBJ1-2	TGTGCCAGCACCATGGGAGGGTGGTATGGCTACACCTTC	CASTMGGWYGYTF
TRBD2	-	TRBV5-4	TRBJ2-7	TGTGCCAGCAGCTTGACTAGCGGGCCCTACGAGCAGTACTTC	CASSLTSGPYEQYF
TRBD1	few	TRBV7-2	TRBJ2-1	TGTGCCAGCAGCAGCGGGACAGGGAATGAGCAGTTCTTC	CASSSGTGNEQFF
-	-	TRBV7-8	TRBJ2-7	TGTGCCAGCAGCTTAGGGCTAGGATGGTACGAGCAGTACTTC	CASSLGLGWYEQYF
TRBD1	many	TRBV7-3	TRBJ2-7	TGTGCCAGCAGCCTAGGCGGCAGGGGGTACGAGCAGTACTTC	CASSLGGRGYEQYF
-	-	TRBV3-1	TRBJ2-2	TGTGCCAGCAGCCAAGATGGGGAGCTGTTTTTT	CASSQDGELFF
-	-	TRBV7-3	TRBJ2-5	TGTGCCAGCAGCCCGAACGGGGCAGTGGGCGAGACCCAGTACTTC	CASSPNGAVGETQYF
-	-	TRBV12-3/TRBV12-4	TRBJ1-5	TGTGCCAGCAGTTTAGCCGGGACCACTCAGCCCCAGCATTTT	CASSLAGTTQPQHF
-	many	TRBV7-9	TRBJ2-3	TGTGCCAGCAGCTTATCGGCACCCTCGGATACGCAGTATTTT	CASSLSAPSDTQYF
-	-	TRBV20-1	TRBJ1-6	TGCAGTGCTAGACTGGACAGCAATTCACCCCTCCACTTT	CSARLDSNSPLHF
-	many	TRBV5-8	TRBJ2-5	TGTGCCAGCAGCTCCGTGGGAGGACAGCACCAAGAGACCCAGTACTTC	CASSSVGGQHQETQYF
-	-	TRBV7-9	TRBJ1-2	TGTGCCAGCAGCTTAGACGGGCTCGCTGACTACACCTTC	CASSLDGLADYTF
TRBD1	-	TRBV7-9	TRBJ2-7	TGTGCCAGCAGCTTTGGGACAGGGGGGAAACGGGAAGACGAGCAGTACTTC	CASSFGTGGKREDEQYF
-	-	TRBV9	TRBJ1-5	TGTGCCAGCAGCTTCCAGGGCAATCAGCCCCAGCATTTT	CASSFQGNQPQHF
-	-	TRBV5-1	TRBJ2-3	TGCGCCAGCAGCACTAGTTCGTCAGATACGCAGTATTTT	CASSTSSSDTQYF
-	many	TRBV6-5	TRBJ1-1	TGTGCCAGCAGTTACTCGTTGGGGGCGAACACTGAAGCTTTCTTT	CASSYSLGANTEAFF
-	-	TRBV29-1	TRBJ2-1	TGCAGCGTTGTGAAGGGGGGGAACGAGCAGTTCTTC	CSVVKGGNEQFF
TRBD1	many	TRBV6-6	TRBJ1-6	TGTGCCAGCAGTTCCAGACAGGGGGCAGGGCCGGGGATTAATTCGCCCCTCCACTTT	CASSSRQGAGPGINSPLHF
TRBD1	-	TRBV5-1	TRBJ1-1	TGCGCCAGCACCCCTCTACAGGGGATGAGAACTGAAGCTTTCTTT	CASTPLQGMRTEAFF
-	-	TRBV19	TRBJ1-1	TGTGCCAGTACCTGGACAGTAGTCAACACTGAAGCTTTCTTT	CASTWTVVNTEAFF
-	-	TRBV5-1	TRBJ1-1	TGCGCCAGCAGCTTGAGGGCCGACCTATCTGAAGCTTTCTTT	CASSLRADLSEAFF
-	-	TRBV20-1	TRBJ2-7	TGCAGTGCTAGGATCCTCTACGAGCAGTACTTC	CSARILYEQYF
-	-	TRBV7-6	TRBJ2-7	TGTGCCAGCAGCCCCTCCGGGACCGCCGCCGAGCAGTACTTC	CASSPSGTAAEQYF
-	-	TRBV19	TRBJ1-4	TGTGCCAGTAGTACTTCCGGGACAAGGGGATGGTCCAATGAAAAACTGTTTTTT	CASSTSGTRGWSNEKLFF
-	-	TRBV7-2	TRBJ2-3	TGTGCCAGCAGCTTCGGTGTGTATACGCGGTATTTT	CASSFGVYTRYF
-	-	TRBV6-1	TRBJ1-3	TGTGCCAGTCGGTTACAGGGCCGAAACACCATATATTTT	CASRLQGRNTIYF
-	-	TRBV20-1	TRBJ1-1	TGCAGTGCTAGAGACACCGGGCTTAGGGAAGCTTTCTTT	CSARDTGLREAFF
-	many	TRBV5-1	TRBJ1-1	TGCGCCAGCTCGTATCAGGGAGTGGAGAACACTGAAGCTTTCTTT	CASSYQGVENTEAFF
-	-	TRBV15	TRBJ2-5	TGTGCCACCAGCGGCCGGGACTTGCAAGAGACCCAGTACTTC	CATSGRDLQETQYF
-	-	TRBV20-1	TRBJ1-5	TGCAGTGCTAGGGGGGGGGACAGCAATCAGCCCCAGCATTTT	CSARGGDSNQPQHF
-	-	TRBV20-1	TRBJ2-5	TGCAGTGCTGCGGGGGCCCGACAAGAGACCCAGTACTTC	CSAAGARQETQYF
-	few	TRBV4-1	TRBJ1-3	TGCGCCAGCAGCCAAGAAGTCTATTACTCTGGAAACACCATATATTTT	CASSQEVYYSGNTIYF
TRBD1	-	TRBV2	TRBJ1-2	TGTGCCAGCAGTCAATCCAGCCTGACAGGGTTCGGCTATGGCTACACCTTC	CASSQSSLTGFGYGYTF
TRBD1	-	TRBV9	TRBJ2-7	TGTGCCAGCAGCTATAATTCGGGACAGGCCAAGCAGTACTTC	CASSYNSGQAKQYF
-	many	TRBV7-3	TRBJ1-1	TGTGCCAGCAGCTTAGTTGGCCTACAGAACACTGAAGCTTTCTTT	CASSLVGLQNTEAFF
-	few	TRBV30	TRBJ1-4	-	CAWTFGARNEKLFF
TRBD2	-	TRBV6-5	TRBJ2-7	TGTGCCAGCAGTCTCGCCAGCAGCGGGGGGCCCTTCGGCGAGCAGTACTTC	CASSLASSGGPFGEQYF
-	few	TRBV20-1	TRBJ2-1	TGCACCAAACTAGGGTTGCACAATGAGCAGTTCTTC	CTKLGLHNEQFF
-	many	TRBV5-1	TRBJ2-3	TGCGCCAGCAGCTTGGTAGGTCCCCGCACAGATACGCAGTATTTT	CASSLVGPRTDTQYF